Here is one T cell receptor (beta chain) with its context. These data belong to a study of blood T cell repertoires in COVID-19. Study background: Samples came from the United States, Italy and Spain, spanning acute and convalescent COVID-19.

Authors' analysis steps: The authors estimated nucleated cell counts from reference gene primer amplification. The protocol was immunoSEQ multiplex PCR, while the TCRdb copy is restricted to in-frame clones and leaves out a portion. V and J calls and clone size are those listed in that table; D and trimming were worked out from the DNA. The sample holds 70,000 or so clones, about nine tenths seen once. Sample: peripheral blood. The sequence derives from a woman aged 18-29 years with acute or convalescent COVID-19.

The CDR3, as DNA: TGTGCCAGCAGCTTTACCTCGACAGGGGAGCAGTTCTTC. Protein product: CASSFTSTGEQFF. This chain links TRBV11-3 with TRBJ2-1, with 7 bases aligning to TRBD1. From germline, CDR1 is SGHNT and CDR2 YENEEA. Trimming removed 3 bases from V and 10 bases from J; junction bases left unmatched: 6. The CDR3 contains 13 residues.